This T cell receptor beta chain is drawn from a study of pediatric ulcerative colitis. General study results and limits: Two patients had blood samples with substantially reduced template counts.

Libraries were prepared by immunoSEQ multiplex PCR; TCRdb keeps only in-frame clonotypes and omits some of them. This sample has 25,000 to 35,000 clones; roughly 86% occur once, and the top ten carry over 3.5%. A remark on this clone: Its antigen is undetermined.

The V and J ends lost 6 bases and 6 bases respectively, with 14 bases between them. The CDR3 is 13 residues long. Germline V gene sequence: CDR1 MNHNY, CDR2 SVGAGI (reference sequence). This clonotype was sampled from a boy younger than 18 with severe ulcerative colitis. The chain is built from TRBV6-6 and TRBJ1-1; D call uncertain. Sequenced: blood. CDR3 DNA sequence: TGTGCCAGCAGCCAATCGACCCCGGCTGAAGCTTTCTTT. Protein: CASSQSTPAEAFF.